This T cell receptor beta chain was captured by sequencing in a study of beta chain features in type 1 diabetes. Since all of the isolated RNA was reverse transcribed, expressed TCRB transcripts were what got sequenced. Produced via immunoSEQ multiplex PCR; TCRdb's table is partial and in-frame only. The table includes 970,000 or so clones, roughly 15% detected once. The ends were cut back, 1 base at V and 6 bases at J, with 12 bases in the middle. The CDR3 runs 14 residues. In germline, CDR1 is SGHTA, CDR2 FQGNSA. This clone was seen more than once but under ten times. This chain joins TRBV7-2 and TRBJ2-5; a weak D match, TRBD2 (6 bases). The specimen was naive CD4+ T cells from blood. The receptor's source is a woman aged 18-29 years in good health. The chain's CDR3 is CASSLVASEKTQYF. CDR3 coding DNA: TGTGCCAGCAGCTTAGTGGCTAGCGAAAAGACCCAGTACTTC.